The 26 T cell receptor beta chains listed next were all sequenced from one sample in a study of tissue T cells after allogeneic stem cell transplantation. Assay used: immunoSEQ multiplex PCR; TCRdb lists only in-frame clones, some missing. The data hold approximately 45,000 clones, with roughly 92% observed a single time. Sequencing was performed on blood, taken before transplantation. These receptors originate from a woman aged 35-70 years who later had graft-versus-host disease after an allogeneic stem cell transplant.

The chain carries TRBV6-1 and TRBJ2-1; 9 positions agree with TRBD2. The CDR3 runs 18 residues. Trimming took 3 bases from V and 10 from J; bases not matched to a gene: 19. Per germline, CDR1 MNHNS and CDR2 SASEGT. The DNA for the CDR3 is TGTGCCAGCAGTGAGGAGGCTAGCGGGAAAGAAGATGACCCCGAGCAGTTCTTC. As protein: CASSEEASGKEDDPEQFF.

This clone appeared once. The rearrangement joins TRBV7-2 to TRBJ2-1; D not resolved. The CDR3 length is 14 residues. The ends were cut back, 3 bases at V and 10 bases at J, with 16 bases in the middle. The germline V gene encodes CDR1 SGHTA and CDR2 FQGNSA. CDR3 region: CASSFAYSIGEQFF. The CDR3 DNA reads TGTGCCAGCAGCTTTGCCTACTCCATTGGGGAGCAGTTCTTC.

The V and J genes are TRBV6-6 and TRBJ2-1, with 7 bases fitting TRBD2. The CDR3 is made up of 15 amino acids. The V gene's germline CDR1 is MNHNY and CDR2 SVGAGI (reference sequence). Trimming removed 6 bases from V and 3 bases from J; junction bases left unmatched: 8. The CDR3 DNA follows: TGTGCCAGCAGATCCAGCGGGAACCGCTACAATGAGCAGTTCTTC. This gives the protein CASRSSGNRYNEQFF.

V gene TRBV6-1 combines with J gene TRBJ1-1, with TRBD1 matching over 7 bases. J gave up 7 bases and V 2 bases, and 10 bases lay outside the gene matches. The CDR3 is 15 amino acids. Germline CDR1 and CDR2: MNHNS and SASEGT. The CDR3, as DNA: TGTGCCAGCAGTGAATTTGTCAGGGGGACTAGTGAAGCTTTCTTT. Translating it yields CASSEFVRGTSEAFF.

The V call is TRBV7-2, the J call TRBJ2-1, with 7 bases lining up with TRBD2. The CDR3 spans 15 residues. Germline loops: CDR1 SGHTA, CDR2 FQGNSA. The ends lost 5 bases at V and 8 bases at J; junction bases unmatched: 12. Here the CDR3 DNA reads TGTGCCAGCAGCCGGGTTACTGCGGGAGCGGATGAGCAGTTCTTC. Protein product: CASSRVTAGADEQFF.

The chain employs TRBV11-2 and TRBJ1-6; maybe TRBD1 (5 bases). Germline V gives CDR1 SGHAT, CDR2 FQNNGV. This CDR3 is built from 14 residues. The V and J ends lost 5 bases and 3 bases respectively, with 8 bases between them. The CDR3 spells CASSLGRYNSPLHF. DNA for the CDR3: TGTGCCAGCAGCCTGGGACGCTATAATTCACCCCTCCACTTT.

Only a few counts were recorded for this clone. This chain uses TRBV3-1 (or the pseudogene TRBV3-2) with TRBJ2-7, with D possibly TRBD2 on 7 matching bases. The V end was cut by 3 bases, the J end by 4 bases, with 28 bases between. Germline V gene data show CDR1 as LGHDT and CDR2 as YNNKEL (reference sequence). This CDR3 comprises 19 residues. CDR3 protein: CASSHKGGVLATGRYEQYF. The CDR3 nucleotides are TGTGCCAGCAGCCACAAGGGGGGGGTGCTAGCGACTGGACGATACGAGCAGTACTTC.

This chain connects TRBV10-2 to TRBJ2-1; TRBD1 or TRBD2 may be the D gene (5 bases each). The V end was cut by 6 bases, the J end by 0 bases, with 12 bases between. The length of the CDR3 is 15 residues. CDR1 and CDR2 from the germline V gene are WSHSY and SAAADI. The CDR3 sequence is CASRGTWSSYNEQFF. DNA for the CDR3: TGCGCCAGCAGGGGGACGTGGTCCTCCTACAATGAGCAGTTCTTC.

J is TRBJ1-1 and V is TRBV6-5; the D is unclear. Trimming removed 6 bases at V and 6 bases at J, with 17 bases between. Germline V gene lookup returns CDR1 MNHEY and CDR2 SVGAGI. The CDR3 sequence is 14 residues long. CDR3 coding DNA: TGTGCCAGCAGGTCCCTAAGGAGGGATCCTGAAGCTTTCTTT. Protein product: CASRSLRRDPEAFF.

This clone was seen once. J is TRBJ2-7 and V is TRBV2, with 10 bases matching TRBD2. Trimming at V came to 6 bases and at J to 6 bases, leaving 11 bases not matched to a gene. CDR1 and CDR2 (germline): SNHLY, FYNNEI. The CDR3 is 15 amino acids. The CDR3 DNA reads as TGTGCCAGCAGGAGGGGTGGGACTAGCGCTGTCGAGCAGTACTTC. It translates to CASRRGGTSAVEQYF.

V and J are TRBV5-8 and TRBJ2-4; D unresolved. V gave up 1 base and J gave up 1 base, with 6 bases separating them. CDR1 and CDR2 (germline): SGHTS, YDEGEE. The CDR3 spans 14 residues. DNA for the CDR3: TGTGCCAGCAGCTTGCACTTCGCCAAAAACATTCAGTACTTC. Amino acid sequence: CASSLHFAKNIQYF.

The V and J genes are TRBV19 and TRBJ2-6; D unresolved. Germline V CDR1 and CDR2: LNHDA, SQIVND (reference sequence). Between the trimmed V and J ends, which lost 5 bases and 2 bases, there was a span of 1 base. This CDR3 is 12 amino acids long. The CDR3 region has the DNA TGTGCCAGTAGTGCTGGGGCCAACGTCCTGACTTTC. Residues: CASSAGANVLTF.

This sequence joins TRBV19 and TRBJ1-4; TRBD1 might be the D (5 bases). This CDR3 is built from 14 residues. CDR1 is LNHDA and CDR2 is SQIVND in the germline V gene (reference sequence). V lost 3 bases to trimming and J lost 8 bases, with 13 bases between them. The CDR3 DNA reads TGTGCCAGTAGTATCGAAGGGGCGCGAGAAAAACTGTTTTTT. This gives the protein CASSIEGAREKLFF.

Concerning this clone itself: The sample holds other DNA sequences that translate to the same CDR3. The rearrangement links TRBV30 to TRBJ1-1; 7 bases are a match to TRBD1. This CDR3 spans 14 amino acids. The V gene's germline CDR1 is GTSNPN and CDR2 SVGIG (reference sequence). V gave up 1 base and J gave up 4 bases; unmatched junction bases: 6. CDR3 in amino acids: CAWSGDRVATEAFF. CDR3 nucleotides: TGTGCCTGGAGTGGAGACAGGGTGGCCACTGAAGCTTTCTTT. Together with reference TRBV30 and TRBJ1-1, the CDR3 gives the full variable domain: SQTIHQWPATLVQPVGSPLSLECTVEGTSNPNLYWYRQAAGRGLQLLFYSVGIGQISSEVPQNLSASRPQDRQFILSSKKLLLSDSGFYLCAWSGDRVATEAFFGQGTRLTVV.

The chain is built from TRBV5-6 and TRBJ2-7; TRBD2 matches 11 bases. Germline-derived CDR1 and CDR2 are SGHDT and YYEEEE. The V and J ends lost 2 bases and 1 base, in that order; junction bases with no gene match: 5. The CDR3 covers 16 residues. The CDR3 DNA reads as TGTGCCAGCAGCTTTTTGGGGACTAGCGGATCCTACGAGCAGTACTTC. Translating gives CASSFLGTSGSYEQYF.

This clone appeared a single time. The rearrangement uses TRBV19 and TRBJ2-3, with 8 nucleotides matching TRBD1. The CDR3 extends over 14 amino acids. The trim removed 6 bases at V and 1 base at J, leaving 3 bases unmatched. CDR1 LNHDA and CDR2 SQIVND come from the germline V gene (reference sequence). The CDR3 coding sequence is TGTGCCAGTAGGCCGGGACAGGGCACAGATACGCAGTATTTT. Encoded protein: CASRPGQGTDTQYF.

The chain has TRBV15 and TRBJ2-7, with D perhaps TRBD1 or TRBD2 (6 bases each). The V end was cut by 9 bases, the J end by 0 bases, with 9 bases between. The length of the CDR3 is 12 residues. The V gene's germline CDR1 is LNHNV and CDR2 YYDKDF (reference sequence). For the CDR3, the DNA is TGTGCCACAAGGGGGGACTCCTACGAGCAGTACTTC. It codes for CATRGDSYEQYF.

The V call is TRBV7-9, the J call TRBJ2-1; TRBD1 matches 7 bases. After removal of 5 bases from V and 7 bases from J, the junction contained 8 bases not matched to a gene. The CDR3 is made up of 14 amino acids. From germline, CDR1 is SEHNR and CDR2 FQNEAQ (reference sequence). The CDR3, as DNA: TGTGCCAGCAGCACCGGGACAGCGAGGAATGAGCAGTTCTTC. Amino acids: CASSTGTARNEQFF.

This chain joins TRBV28 and TRBJ1-2, with D possibly matching TRBD1 (6 bases). Germline CDR1 reads MDHEN; CDR2 reads SYDVKM. The V end was cut by 3 bases, the J end by 4 bases, with 15 bases between. The CDR3 sequence is 15 residues long. CDR3 in amino acids: CASSFPGARGYGYTF. The CDR3 nucleotides are TGTGCCAGCAGTTTTCCGGGGGCGCGAGGCTATGGCTACACCTTC.

V gene TRBV6-2 or TRBV6-3 combines with J gene TRBJ2-3; D unclear. The CDR3 length is 15 residues. The V and J ends lost 4 bases and 12 bases respectively, with 23 bases between them. CDR1 MNHEY and CDR2 SVGEGT come from the germline V gene. CDR3: CASSLLLLDPNPQYF. CDR3 nucleotides: TGTGCCAGCAGTTTGCTGCTGCTGGACCCAAATCCCCAGTATTTT.

The rearrangement links TRBV19 to TRBJ2-7; the match to TRBD2 covers 12 bases. The J segment lost 4 bases and the V segment lost 6 bases, leaving 4 bases of the junction unmatched. Germline assignment: CDR1 LNHDA and CDR2 SQIVND (reference sequence). The CDR3 length is 14 residues. DNA of the CDR3: TGTGCCAGTAGGGAGACTAGCGGGAGTTACGAGCAGTACTTC. Amino acids: CASRETSGSYEQYF. Together with reference TRBV19 and TRBJ2-7, the CDR3 gives the full variable domain: DGGITQSPKYLFRKEGQNVTLSCEQNLNHDAMYWYRQDPGQGLRLIYYSQIVNDFQKGDIAEGYSVSREKKESFPLTVTSAQKNPTAFYLCASRETSGSYEQYFGPGTRLTVT.

The chain recombines TRBV27 with TRBJ2-7; D unclear. CDR1 is MNHEY and CDR2 is SMNVEV in the germline V gene (reference sequence). V shed 3 bases and J shed 2 bases, with 11 bases lying between them. There are 14 residues in the CDR3. CDR3 amino acids: CASSFRDTTYEQYF. CDR3 nucleotides: TGTGCCAGCAGTTTTCGTGACACCACCTACGAGCAGTACTTC.

This chain connects TRBV5-1 to TRBJ1-5; 9 bases are a match to TRBD1. The germline CDR1 and CDR2 sequences are SGHRS and YFSETQ. The V and J ends lost 0 bases and 9 bases, in that order; junction bases with no gene match: 7. The CDR3 contains 15 residues. The CDR3 DNA sequence: TGCGCCAGCAGCTTGGACCCGGGACAGGGAGTGCCCCAGCATTTT. Translated, it gives CASSLDPGQGVPQHF.

The chain employs TRBV5-1 and TRBJ2-5; no clear D gene. This CDR3 is built from 11 residues. V was shortened by 2 bases and J by 5 bases, with 4 bases between the two germline ends. CDR1 and CDR2 (germline): SGHRS, YFSETQ. The CDR3: CASSFVETQYF. The CDR3, as DNA: TGCGCCAGCAGCTTTGTGGAGACCCAGTACTTC.

V usage is TRBV7-9 and J usage is TRBJ1-1; tentative D call: TRBD1 (5 bases). CDR3 length: 15 amino acids. Germline loops: CDR1 SEHNR, CDR2 FQNEAQ (reference sequence). V was trimmed by 8 bases and J by 0 bases, leaving 16 bases between them. In nucleotides, the CDR3 is TGTGCCAGCTTGGGCATGGGGGGATTGAACACTGAAGCTTTCTTT. Translated, it gives CASLGMGGLNTEAFF.

The chain links TRBV28 to TRBJ2-3, with D perhaps TRBD2 (5 bases). Germline assignment: CDR1 MDHEN and CDR2 SYDVKM. V was pared by 6 bases and J by 7 bases, with 17 bases between. The CDR3 consists of 14 residues. CDR3 loop: CASREHYVGNTQYF. In nucleotides, the CDR3 is TGTGCCAGCAGAGAACACTACGTCGGGAATACGCAGTATTTT.